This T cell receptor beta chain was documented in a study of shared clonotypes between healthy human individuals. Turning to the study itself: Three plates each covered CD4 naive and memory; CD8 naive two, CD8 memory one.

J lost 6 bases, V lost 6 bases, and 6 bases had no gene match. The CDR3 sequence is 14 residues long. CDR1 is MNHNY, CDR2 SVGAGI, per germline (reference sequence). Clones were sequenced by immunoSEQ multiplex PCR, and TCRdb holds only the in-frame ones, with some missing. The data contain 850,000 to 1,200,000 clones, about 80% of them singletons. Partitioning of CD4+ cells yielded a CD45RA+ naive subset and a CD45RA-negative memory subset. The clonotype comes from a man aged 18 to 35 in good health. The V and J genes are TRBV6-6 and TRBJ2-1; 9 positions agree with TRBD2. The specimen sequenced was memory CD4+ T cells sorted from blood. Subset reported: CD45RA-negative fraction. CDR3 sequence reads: CASRASAGGNEQFF. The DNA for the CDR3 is TGTGCCAGCAGGGCCTCAGCGGGAGGCAATGAGCAGTTCTTC.